The rows below give T cell receptor beta chains drawn from one sample of a study of post-analysis software for immune sequencing data. Via MiXCR, TCRdb re-called the PCR reads, giving one row per CDR3 protein. The data contain approximately 570,000 distinct CDR3 sequences, roughly two fifths of them seen just once; the ten biggest clones take up roughly 1.8%. The sequenced material came from blood. These receptors were collected from a girl aged 5-17 years with multiple sclerosis. The CDR3 runs from the conserved cysteine through the conserved F or W. D genes are given only for firm matches. Some rows have no size entry. The others give once, few or many, or a class for an expanded clone.

j_call d_call v_call clone_size cdr3_nt cdr3_aa
TRBJ2-7 TRBD1 TRBV7-2 . TGTACCAGCAGCGGACAGGGCCCCCAGTACTTC CTSSGQGPQYF
TRBJ2-3 . TRBV12-3/TRBV12-4 once TGTGCCAGCAGCCTCGGACCCAGTGGCACAGATACGCAGTATTTT CASSLGPSGTDTQYF
TRBJ2-7 . TRBV12-3/TRBV12-4 once TGTGCCAGCAGTTTAGGTTCCCGGTTCGACGAGCAGTACTTC CASSLGSRFDEQYF
TRBJ2-1 TRBD2 TRBV7-3 few TGTGCCAGCAGCTCCACGGCGGGGGGGCCAGACAATGAGCAGTTCTTC CASSSTAGGPDNEQFF
TRBJ2-7 TRBD1 TRBV12-3/TRBV12-4 . TGTGCCGGCAGTTTTATCGGAACAGGGGGTGGCGAGCAGTACTTC CAGSFIGTGGGEQYF
TRBJ2-1 . TRBV20-1 . TGCAGTGCTCTTCGCGACTTTTACAATGAGCAGTTCTTC CSALRDFYNEQFF
TRBJ2-6 . TRBV3-1 . TGTGCCAGCAGCCAAGAAAACCGCCTCAGAGTCCTGACTTTC CASSQENRLRVLTF
TRBJ2-1 TRBD2 TRBV20-1 . TGCAGTGCTAGAAAGGGGCGTGCGGGACTAAACAATGAGCAGTTCTTC CSARKGRAGLNNEQFF
TRBJ2-7 TRBD1 TRBV10-3 few TGTGCCATCAGTGAGTATGGGACAGGGATTTACGAGCAGTACTTC CAISEYGTGIYEQYF
TRBJ2-3 TRBD2 TRBV27 few TGTGCCAGCAGTTTGGGACGGGGGAGGGGAGATACGCAGTATTTT CASSLGRGRGDTQYF
TRBJ2-7 . TRBV7-2 . TGTGCCAGCAGCTTAGTTAGCGATAGCTCCTACGAGCAGTACTTC CASSLVSDSSYEQYF
TRBJ2-5 . TRBV5-1 . TGCGCCAGCAGCTTTATTCAGGGACTCAACCAAGAGACCCGGTACTTC CASSFIQGLNQETRYF
TRBJ1-1 . TRBV20-1 few TGCAGTGCTAGAGATTTTGGCCGGGGAGAGAACACTGAAGCTTTCTTT CSARDFGRGENTEAFF
TRBJ2-1 TRBD2 TRBV11-1 . TGTGCCAGCAGCTTCCGACTAGCGAAGGCTGAGCAGTTCTTC CASSFRLAKAEQFF
TRBJ1-5 . TRBV7-9 few TGTGCCAGCAGCTTAGCGAGGAAGCCCCAGCATTTT CASSLARKPQHF
TRBJ2-7 TRBD2 TRBV20-1 . TGCAGTGCTAGGGGGGGGATTGAGCAGTACTTC CSARGGIEQYF
TRBJ2-1 . TRBV4-1 few TGCGCCAGCAGCCATCTAATGGGGGGTAATGAGCAGTTCTTC CASSHLMGGNEQFF
TRBJ2-5 TRBD2 TRBV3-1 . TGTGCCACAGCAGTGTCTAGCGGGGGGTCCCAAGAGACCCAGTACTTC CATAVSSGGSQETQYF
TRBJ2-1 TRBD1 TRBV7-3 few TGTGCCAGCAGCTTTGGGGGGACAGGGGGCAATGAGCAGTTCTTC CASSFGGTGGNEQFF
TRBJ2-6 . TRBV10-3 . TGTGCCATCAGTGATCGGCACCGCTCTGGGGCCAACGTCCTGACTTTC CAISDRHRSGANVLTF
TRBJ1-2 . TRBV21-1 few TGTGCCAGCAGCTCAAAGTGCGGGACAGGGGATTATGGCTACACCTTC CASSSKCGTGDYGYTF
TRBJ2-7 . TRBV7-9 . TGTGCCAGCAGCTTAGCGGCAGGATCCTACGAGCAGTACTTC CASSLAAGSYEQYF
TRBJ1-2 . TRBV12-3/TRBV12-4 few TGTGCCAGCAGTTCCTCGGGAGACTATGGCTACACCTTC CASSSSGDYGYTF
TRBJ2-4 TRBD2 TRBV12-3/TRBV12-4 . TGTGCCAGCAGCCTCGGGGGGGCGGGCGGACGAAACATTCAGTACTTC CASSLGGAGGRNIQYF
TRBJ2-1 TRBD2 TRBV5-1 . TGCGCCAGCAGCTTTCGCGGGAGAAGCAATGAGCAGTTCTTC CASSFRGRSNEQFF
TRBJ2-7 . TRBV6-5 . TGTGCCAGCAGTTTAGGGGTTTTTACCTACGAGCAGTACTTC CASSLGVFTYEQYF
TRBJ2-7 . TRBV11-1 few TGCGCCAGCAGCTCACCGGCGGGGGCGTCCTACGAGCAGTACTTC CASSSPAGASYEQYF
TRBJ2-4 . TRBV5-1 . TGCGCCAGCAGCTGGACAGTGGCCGTACCCGGGGCCAAAAACATTCAGTACTTC CASSWTVAVPGAKNIQYF
TRBJ2-7 TRBD2 TRBV29-1 . TGCAGCGCTCGCGGACTAGCCTCAGAGCAGTACTTC CSARGLASEQYF
TRBJ1-2 TRBD1 TRBV14 few TGTGCCAGCAGCAATCAGGGGGCTCTCTATGGCTACACCTTC CASSNQGALYGYTF
TRBJ2-5 . TRBV20-1 . TGCAGTGCTCCGACCTCCCATGGGGAGACCCAGTACTTC CSAPTSHGETQYF
TRBJ2-1 TRBD1 TRBV6-6 . TGTGCCAGCAGTTCAGGGGGCCTGACCTACAATGAGCAGTTCTTC CASSSGGLTYNEQFF
TRBJ1-5 TRBD1 TRBV12-3/TRBV12-4 . TGTGCCAGCAGTGGGGGACAGCGGAATCAGCCCCAGCATTTT CASSGGQRNQPQHF
TRBJ2-7 . TRBV29-1 . TGCAGCACGAGGGGTCCAGGAGGCGGCTCCTACGAGCAGTACTTC CSTRGPGGGSYEQYF
TRBJ2-5 . TRBV23-1 . TGCGCCAGCAACCACCAACGGACAGAGGCCCGCGAGACCCAGTACTTC CASNHQRTEARETQYF
TRBJ2-3 TRBD2 TRBV5-1 few TGCGCCAGCAGCTTGCCTAGCGGGAGCACAGATACGCAGTATTTT CASSLPSGSTDTQYF
TRBJ2-7 . TRBV12-3/TRBV12-4 . TGTGCCAGCAGTTCCAGGCAGGCAGTTGCCTACGAGCAGTACTTC CASSSRQAVAYEQYF
TRBJ2-7 TRBD1 TRBV20-1 . TGCAGTGCTAGAGGCTACAGGGGGTCCTCCTACGAGCAGTACTTC CSARGYRGSSYEQYF
TRBJ2-3 . TRBV29-1 . TGCAGCGTTGCACAGTTCACAGATACGCAGTATTTT CSVAQFTDTQYF
TRBJ2-7 . TRBV7-2 few TGTGCCAGCAGCTTGACAGTTACTACCTACGAGCAGTACTTC CASSLTVTTYEQYF